These T cell receptor beta chains were read from a single sample in a study of spatial heterogeneity in lung cancer. TCRdb reanalysed the 5' RACE reads using MiXCR and keeps one entry per CDR3 protein. This sample has some 11,000 distinct CDR3 sequences, with less than 4.5% found just once. The specimen was PBMCs, collected at surgery. All receptors come from a female donor with early-stage non-small cell lung cancer. Both conserved end residues are part of each CDR3. Fields, in order: J gene, CDR3 length, V gene, D gene, clone size, CDR3 protein, CDR3 DNA. A D gene is named only where the DNA matches it firmly. Where a row states a size, it is once, few, many or the class of an expanded clone; other rows omit it.

>TRBJ2-1|16|TRBV4-2|NA|large
CASSQARGGAYNEQFF
TGTGCCAGCAGCCAAGCGCGAGGAGGCGCCTACAATGAGCAGTTCTTC
>TRBJ2-7|14|TRBV13|NA|many
CASSLRTRDSEQYF
TGTGCCAGCAGCTTAAGAACAAGGGACTCCGAGCAGTACTTC
>TRBJ1-2|15|TRBV7-2|NA|few
CASSAMGAGKYGYTF
TGTGCCAGCAGCGCAATGGGGGCGGGGAAGTATGGCTACACCTTC
>TRBJ2-7|13|TRBV18|NA|many
CASSPDTTYEQYF
TGTGCCAGCTCACCGGACACAACCTACGAGCAGTACTTC
>TRBJ2-5|16|TRBV5-1|NA|many
CASSLRSGSQQETQYF
TGCGCCAGCAGCTTGCGGTCAGGTTCTCAACAAGAGACCCAGTACTTC
>TRBJ2-5|13|TRBV2|TRBD2|many
CASRGIGEGTQYF
TGTGCCAGCAGGGGAATTGGGGAGGGGACCCAGTACTTC
>TRBJ2-7|16|TRBV20-1|TRBD2|many
CSASRPGLAGIYEQYF
TGCAGTGCTAGTCGCCCGGGACTAGCGGGTATCTACGAGCAGTACTTC
>TRBJ2-1|18|TRBV21-1|NA|many
CASIPEAGLAGGPDEQFF
TGTGCCAGCATCCCAGAAGCGGGACTAGCGGGAGGGCCCGATGAGCAGTTCTTC
>TRBJ2-3|16|TRBV20-1|NA|many
CSARALRGSSTDTQYF
TGCAGTGCTAGAGCCCTCCGGGGGTCTAGCACAGATACGCAGTATTTT
>TRBJ2-1|15|TRBV19|NA|many
CASSIDASSYNEQFF
TGTGCCAGTAGTATAGATGCGAGCTCCTACAATGAGCAGTTCTTC
>TRBJ2-1|19|TRBV12-3/TRBV12-4|TRBD2|many
CASSSTLGSGSGVYNEQFF
TGTGCCAGCAGTTCCACGCTGGGTAGCGGGAGCGGGGTCTACAATGAGCAGTTCTTC
>TRBJ2-1|15|TRBV6-5|TRBD2|many
CASSYLAEGYNEQFF
TGTGCCAGCAGTTACCTAGCGGAGGGATACAATGAGCAGTTCTTC
>TRBJ2-3|18|TRBV29-1|TRBD2|many
CSVRGGRAGGADPDTQYF
TGCAGCGTGAGGGGAGGTAGAGCGGGAGGGGCGGACCCAGATACGCAGTATTTT
>TRBJ2-7|14|TRBV20-1|TRBD2|many
CSARDLASGRKQYF
TGCAGTGCTAGAGATTTGGCTAGCGGTAGGAAGCAGTACTTC
>TRBJ2-6|15|TRBV5-4|NA|many
CASSLPGSGANVLTF
TGTGCCAGCAGCCTTCCAGGATCTGGGGCCAACGTCCTGACTTTC
>TRBJ2-1|16|TRBV5-1|TRBD2|few
CASSSSGSVSYNEQFF
TGCGCCAGCAGCTCTAGCGGGAGTGTCTCCTACAATGAGCAGTTCTTC
>TRBJ1-3|13|TRBV7-6|NA|few
CASSLTLRNTIYF
TGTGCCAGCAGTTTGACCCTGAGAAACACCATATATTTT
>TRBJ1-1|13|TRBV28|NA|many
CASSLNRDTEAFF
TGTGCCAGCAGTTTGAACAGGGACACTGAAGCTTTCTTT
>TRBJ2-2|15|TRBV4-3|TRBD1|few
CASSQEDRATGELFF
TGCGCCAGCAGCCAAGAGGACAGGGCCACCGGGGAGCTGTTTTTT
>TRBJ2-3|17|TRBV7-2|TRBD2|many
CASSPQTTSGGTDTQYF
TGTGCCAGCAGCCCCCAGACCACTAGCGGGGGCACAGATACGCAGTATTTT
>TRBJ2-3|14|TRBV4-2|NA|many
CASSQNLKGDTQYF
TGTGCCAGCAGCCAGAATCTAAAGGGAGATACGCAGTATTTT
>TRBJ2-7|15|TRBV4-1|NA|many
CASSQDSQAYGEQYF
TGCGCCAGCAGCCAAGATAGCCAGGCCTACGGAGAGCAGTACTTC
>TRBJ1-1|14|TRBV5-1|NA|many
CASSPHRENTEAFF
TGCGCCAGCAGCCCACATAGAGAGAACACTGAAGCTTTCTTT
>TRBJ1-6|15|TRBV27|NA|many
CASSGGTLNNSPLHF
TGTGCCAGCAGTGGAGGGACTTTAAATAATTCACCCCTCCACTTT
>TRBJ2-5|14|TRBV7-9|NA|many
CASSPRAGLETQYF
TGTGCCAGCAGCCCGAGGGCGGGATTGGAGACCCAGTACTTC
>TRBJ1-5|12|TRBV30|NA|many
CAWGDSNQPQHF
TGTGCCTGGGGTGACAGCAATCAGCCCCAGCATTTT
>TRBJ1-3|14|TRBV5-1|NA|many
CASSDTQGGNTIYF
TGCGCCAGCAGCGACACGCAGGGGGGAAACACCATATATTTT
>TRBJ2-7|16|TRBV5-4|NA|many
CASSFAQPSGSYEQYF
TGTGCCAGCAGCTTCGCTCAACCCAGCGGCTCCTACGAGCAGTACTTC
>TRBJ2-6|16|TRBV28|NA|few
CASQGQGTAGANVLTF
TGTGCCAGCCAGGGGCAGGGGACGGCTGGGGCCAACGTCCTGACTTTC
>TRBJ2-2|13|TRBV20-1|NA|many
CSAIYRNTGELFF
TGCAGTGCTATTTACAGGAACACCGGGGAGCTGTTTTTT
>TRBJ2-1|14|TRBV19|NA|NA
CASSIESGYNEQFF
TGTGCCAGTAGTATAGAGAGCGGGTACAATGAGCAGTTCTTC
>TRBJ2-2|18|TRBV6-2/TRBV6-3|TRBD2|medium-sized
CASSYRLASTEYTGELFF
TGTGCCAGCAGTTACCGACTAGCGAGCACTGAATACACCGGGGAGCTGTTTTTT
>TRBJ2-3|12|TRBV5-1|NA|many
CASSLSADTQYF
TGCGCCAGCAGCTTGTCGGCGGATACGCAGTATTTT
>TRBJ2-3|16|TRBV7-6|TRBD2|NA
CASSQTSGRSTDTQYF
TGTGCCAGCAGCCAGACTAGCGGGAGAAGCACAGATACGCAGTATTTT
>TRBJ2-7|11|TRBV7-8|NA|many
CASSLDYEQYF
TGTGCCAGCAGCTTAGACTACGAGCAGTACTTC
>TRBJ1-1|14|TRBV27|TRBD1|medium-sized
CASSTGTGGTEAFF
TGTGCCAGCAGTACCGGGACAGGGGGCACTGAAGCTTTCTTT
>TRBJ2-7|15|TRBV7-2|NA|many
CASSLVPGIRNEQYF
TGTGCCAGCAGCTTAGTTCCGGGAATAAGGAACGAGCAGTACTTC
>TRBJ2-7|14|TRBV19|TRBD1|many
CASSIGTGEHEQYF
TGTGCCAGTAGTATAGGGACAGGGGAGCACGAGCAGTACTTC
>TRBJ1-2|14|TRBV10-3|NA|many
CAIRDTNANYGYTF
TGTGCCATCAGAGACACCAATGCTAACTATGGCTACACCTTC
>TRBJ2-3|18|TRBV18|NA|many
CASSPVEGALRFTDTQYF
TGTGCCAGCTCACCAGTGGAGGGGGCGCTGAGATTCACAGATACGCAGTATTTT
>TRBJ2-1|16|TRBV7-3|TRBD2|many
CASSLNPAGDYNEQFF
TGTGCCAGCAGCTTAAATCCAGCGGGAGATTACAATGAGCAGTTCTTC
>TRBJ1-5|14|TRBV30|TRBD1|many
CAWRGQGVNQPQHF
TGTGCCTGGAGGGGACAGGGTGTCAATCAGCCCCAGCATTTT